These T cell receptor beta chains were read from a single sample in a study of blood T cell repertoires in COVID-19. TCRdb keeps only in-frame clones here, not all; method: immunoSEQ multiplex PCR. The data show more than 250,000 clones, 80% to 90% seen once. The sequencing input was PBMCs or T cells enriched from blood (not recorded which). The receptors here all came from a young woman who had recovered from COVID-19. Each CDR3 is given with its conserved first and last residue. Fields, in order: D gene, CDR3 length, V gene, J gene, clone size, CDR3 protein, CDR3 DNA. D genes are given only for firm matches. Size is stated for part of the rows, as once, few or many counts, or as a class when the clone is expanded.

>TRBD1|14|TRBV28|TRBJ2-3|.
CASSLGQGTDTQYF
TGTGCCAGCAGTTTAGGACAGGGGACAGATACGCAGTATTTT
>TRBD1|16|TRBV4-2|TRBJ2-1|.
CASSRHRGFSYNEQFF
TGTGCCAGCAGCCGACACAGGGGCTTCTCCTACAATGAGCAGTTCTTC
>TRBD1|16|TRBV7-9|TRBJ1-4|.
CASSLGPGQANEKLFF
TGTGCCAGCAGCTTAGGGCCGGGACAGGCTAATGAAAAACTGTTTTTT
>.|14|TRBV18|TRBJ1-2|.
CASSLNELYRGYTF
TGTGCCAGCTCACTCAATGAGCTGTACAGGGGCTACACCTTC
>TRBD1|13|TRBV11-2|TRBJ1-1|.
CASSLGTGGAAFF
TGTGCCAGCAGCTTAGGGACAGGGGGCGCAGCTTTCTTT
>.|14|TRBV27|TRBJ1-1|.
CASSPFHRNTEAFF
TGTGCCAGCAGTCCATTCCACAGGAACACTGAAGCTTTCTTT
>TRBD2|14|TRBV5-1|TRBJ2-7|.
CASSSGLAEYEQYF
TGCGCCAGCAGCTCGGGACTAGCGGAGTACGAGCAGTACTTC
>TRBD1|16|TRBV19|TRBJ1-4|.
CASSLRQGATNEKLFF
TGTGCCAGTAGTTTACGACAGGGTGCAACTAATGAAAAACTGTTTTTT
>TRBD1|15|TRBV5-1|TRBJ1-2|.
CASSLDASTGYGYTF
TGCGCCAGCAGCTTGGATGCCTCGACAGGGTATGGCTACACCTTC
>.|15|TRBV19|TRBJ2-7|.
CASSAQGPAFHEQYF
TGTGCCAGTAGTGCACAGGGTCCAGCTTTCCACGAGCAGTACTTC
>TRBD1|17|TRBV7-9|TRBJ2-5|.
CASSYNSRTGGQETQYF
TGTGCCAGCAGCTATAACTCCCGGACAGGCGGGCAAGAGACCCAGTACTTC
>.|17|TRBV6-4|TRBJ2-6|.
CASSGGTAASGANVLTF
TGTGCCAGCAGTGGCGGGACAGCAGCCTCTGGGGCCAACGTCCTGACTTTC
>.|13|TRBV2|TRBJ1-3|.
CAILGISGNTIYF
TGTGCCATCCTAGGAATCTCTGGAAACACCATATATTTT
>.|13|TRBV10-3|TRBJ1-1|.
CAISELGDTEAFF
TGTGCCATCAGTGAGTTAGGGGACACTGAAGCTTTCTTT
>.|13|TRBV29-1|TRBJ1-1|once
CSVRQSMNTEAFF
TGCAGCGTTAGACAGTCCATGAACACTGAAGCTTTCTTT
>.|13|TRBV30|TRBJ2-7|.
CAWSVGLLYEQYF
TGTGCCTGGAGTGTAGGACTGCTATACGAGCAGTACTTC
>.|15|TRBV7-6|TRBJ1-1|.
CASSLGGAGNTEAFF
TGTGCCAGCAGCTTAGGTGGCGCAGGGAACACTGAAGCTTTCTTT
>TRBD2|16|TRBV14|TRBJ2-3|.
CASSQALAGAADTQYF
TGTGCCAGCAGCCAAGCACTAGCGGGAGCGGCAGATACGCAGTATTTT
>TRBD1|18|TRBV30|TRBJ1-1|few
CAWSPRVRDRGFMTEAFF
TGTGCCTGGAGTCCAAGGGTGCGGGACAGGGGTTTTATGACTGAAGCTTTCTTT
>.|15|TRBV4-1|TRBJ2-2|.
CASSQWEGGTGELFF
TGCGCCAGCAGCCAATGGGAGGGGGGCACCGGGGAGCTGTTTTTT
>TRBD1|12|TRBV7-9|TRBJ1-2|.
CASQQGAKGYTF
TGTGCCAGCCAACAGGGGGCGAAAGGCTACACCTTC
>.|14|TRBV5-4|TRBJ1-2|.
CASSLQGVQGGYTF
TGTGCCAGCAGCTTGCAGGGAGTTCAGGGGGGCTACACCTTC
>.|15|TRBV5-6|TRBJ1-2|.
CASSLSGLRHYGYTF
TGTGCCAGCAGCTTGTCAGGGTTACGGCACTATGGCTACACCTTC
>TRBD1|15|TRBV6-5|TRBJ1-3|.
CASSPQTGNGNTIYF
TGTGCCAGCAGCCCACAGACAGGGAATGGAAACACCATATATTTT
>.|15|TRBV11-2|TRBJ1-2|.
CASSLGPTSNYGYTF
TGTGCCAGCAGCTTAGGACCGACTTCTAACTATGGCTACACCTTC
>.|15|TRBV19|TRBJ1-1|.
CASSMLPDPGTEAFF
TGTGCCAGTAGTATGTTGCCCGATCCCGGTACTGAAGCTTTCTTT